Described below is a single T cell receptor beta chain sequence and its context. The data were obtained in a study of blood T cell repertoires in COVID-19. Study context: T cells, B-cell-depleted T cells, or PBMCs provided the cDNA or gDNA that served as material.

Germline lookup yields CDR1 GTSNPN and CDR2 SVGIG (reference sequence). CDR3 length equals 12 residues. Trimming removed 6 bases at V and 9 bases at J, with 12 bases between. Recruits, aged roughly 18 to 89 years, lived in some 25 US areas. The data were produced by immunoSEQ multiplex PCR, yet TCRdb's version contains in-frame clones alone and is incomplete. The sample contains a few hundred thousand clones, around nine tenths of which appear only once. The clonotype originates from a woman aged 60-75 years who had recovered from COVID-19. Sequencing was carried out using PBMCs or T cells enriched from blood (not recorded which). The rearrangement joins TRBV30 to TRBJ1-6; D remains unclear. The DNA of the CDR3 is TGTGCCTGTGACCCGGGTTTTTCACCCCTCCACTTT. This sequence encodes CACDPGFSPLHF.